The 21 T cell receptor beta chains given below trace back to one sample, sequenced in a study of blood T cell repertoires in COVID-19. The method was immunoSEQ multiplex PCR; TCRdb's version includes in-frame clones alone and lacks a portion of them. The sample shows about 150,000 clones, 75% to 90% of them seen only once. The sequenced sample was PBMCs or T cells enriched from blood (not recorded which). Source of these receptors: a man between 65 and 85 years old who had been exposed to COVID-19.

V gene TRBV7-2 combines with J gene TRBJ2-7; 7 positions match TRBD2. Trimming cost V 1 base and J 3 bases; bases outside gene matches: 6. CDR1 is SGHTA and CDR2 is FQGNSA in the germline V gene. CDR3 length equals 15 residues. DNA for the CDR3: TGTGCCAGCAGCTTAGGGGGGGGAACTTTCTACGAGCAGTACTTC. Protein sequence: CASSLGGGTFYEQYF.

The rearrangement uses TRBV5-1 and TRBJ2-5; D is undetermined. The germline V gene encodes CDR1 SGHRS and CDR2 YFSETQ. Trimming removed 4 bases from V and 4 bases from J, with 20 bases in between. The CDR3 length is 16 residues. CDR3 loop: CASSHSLPLGGETQYF. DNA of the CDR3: TGCGCCAGCAGCCATTCCCTCCCCCTAGGTGGAGAGACCCAGTACTTC.

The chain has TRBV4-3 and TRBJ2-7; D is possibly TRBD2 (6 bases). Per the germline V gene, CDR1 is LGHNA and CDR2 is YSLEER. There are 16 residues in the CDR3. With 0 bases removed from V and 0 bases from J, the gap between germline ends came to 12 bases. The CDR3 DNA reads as TGCGCCAGCAGCCAAGAGGGGACTGGAAGCTCCTACGAGCAGTACTTC. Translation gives CASSQEGTGSSYEQYF.

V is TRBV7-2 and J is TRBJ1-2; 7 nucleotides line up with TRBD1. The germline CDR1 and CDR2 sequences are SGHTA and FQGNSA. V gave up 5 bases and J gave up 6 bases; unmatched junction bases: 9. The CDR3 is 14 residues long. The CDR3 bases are TGTGCCAGCAGCCCCCGGACAGGAGGAGATGGCTACACCTTC. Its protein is CASSPRTGGDGYTF.

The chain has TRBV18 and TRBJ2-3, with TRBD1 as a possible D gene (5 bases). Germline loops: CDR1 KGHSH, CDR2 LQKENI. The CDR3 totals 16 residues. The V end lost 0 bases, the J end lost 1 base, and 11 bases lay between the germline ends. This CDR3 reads CASSPPQAGGTDTQYF. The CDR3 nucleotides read TGTGCCAGCTCACCACCACAGGCAGGAGGCACAGATACGCAGTATTTT.

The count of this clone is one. CDR3: CASSSGGPYEQYF. The CDR3 DNA reads as TGTGCCAGTAGTAGCGGGGGACCCTACGAGCAGTACTTC. The chain employs TRBV19 and TRBJ2-7; 7 bases align to TRBD2. The ends lost 4 bases at V and 2 bases at J; junction bases unmatched: 2. The CDR3 covers 13 residues. CDR1 LNHDA and CDR2 SQIVND come from the germline V gene (reference sequence).

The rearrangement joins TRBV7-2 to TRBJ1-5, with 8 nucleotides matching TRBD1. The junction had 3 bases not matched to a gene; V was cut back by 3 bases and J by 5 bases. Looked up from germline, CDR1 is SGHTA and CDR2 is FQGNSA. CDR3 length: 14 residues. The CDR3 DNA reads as TGTGCCAGCAGCTTGACAGGGGCAGATCAGCCCCAGCATTTT. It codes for CASSLTGADQPQHF.

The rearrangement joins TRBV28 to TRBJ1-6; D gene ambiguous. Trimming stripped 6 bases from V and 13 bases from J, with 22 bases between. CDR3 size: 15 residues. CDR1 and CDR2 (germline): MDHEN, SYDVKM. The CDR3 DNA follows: TGTGCCAGCAGCCCGTCACGGCAGGCCCCGTTGCCCCTCCACTTT. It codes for CASSPSRQAPLPLHF.

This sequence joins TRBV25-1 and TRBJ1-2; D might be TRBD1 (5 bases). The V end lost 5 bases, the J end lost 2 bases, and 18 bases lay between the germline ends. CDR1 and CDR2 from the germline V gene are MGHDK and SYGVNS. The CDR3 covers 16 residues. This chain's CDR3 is CASSSPRGGENYGYTF. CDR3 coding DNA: TGTGCCAGCAGTTCCCCCCGGGGAGGGGAGAACTATGGCTACACCTTC.

This chain's CDR3 is CAISESSGGTEAFF. DNA for the CDR3: TGTGCCATCAGTGAGTCATCAGGGGGCACTGAAGCTTTCTTT. V gene TRBV10-3 combines with J gene TRBJ1-1; 7 nucleotides agree with TRBD1. The germline V gene encodes CDR1 ENHRY and CDR2 SYGVKD. The V and J ends lost 0 bases and 4 bases, in that order; junction bases with no gene match: 2. This CDR3 is 14 amino acids long.

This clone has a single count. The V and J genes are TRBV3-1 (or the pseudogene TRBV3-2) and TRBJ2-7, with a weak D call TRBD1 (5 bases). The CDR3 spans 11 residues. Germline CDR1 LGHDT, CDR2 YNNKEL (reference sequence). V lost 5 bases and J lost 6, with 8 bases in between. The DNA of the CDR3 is TGTGCCAGCAGCTTTAGGGGCGAGCAGTACTTC. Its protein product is CASSFRGEQYF.

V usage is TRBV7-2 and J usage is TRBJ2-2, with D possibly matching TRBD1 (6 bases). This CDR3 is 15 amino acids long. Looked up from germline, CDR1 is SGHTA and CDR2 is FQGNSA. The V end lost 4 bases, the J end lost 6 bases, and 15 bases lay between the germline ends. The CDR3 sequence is CASSSLQGSAGELFF. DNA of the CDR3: TGTGCCAGCAGCTCCTTACAGGGTTCGGCCGGGGAGCTGTTTTTT. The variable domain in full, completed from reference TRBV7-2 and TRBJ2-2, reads GAGVSQSPSNKVTEKGKDVELRCDPISGHTALYWYRQSLGQGLEFLIYFQGNSAPDKSGLPSDRFSAERTGGSVSTLTIQRTQQEDSAVYLCASSSLQGSAGELFFGEGSRLTVL.

CDR3 amino acids: CASSKSTGSDPNHTF. DNA for the CDR3: TGCGCCAGCAGCAAGTCAACAGGGTCCGATCCTAATCACACCTTC. The chain employs TRBV4-3 and TRBJ1-2, with a tentative D call TRBD1 (6 bases). V was clipped by 5 bases and J by 12 bases, with 25 bases between them. The CDR3 totals 15 residues. Germline V gene lookup returns CDR1 LGHNA and CDR2 YSLEER.

Here the CDR3 reads CASSLDRRNQPQHF. In DNA form, the CDR3 reads TGTGCCAGCAGCTTGGACAGGAGGAATCAGCCCCAGCATTTT. This chain links TRBV7-2 with TRBJ1-5; 7 bases fit TRBD1. Germline assignment: CDR1 SGHTA and CDR2 FQGNSA. V lost 3 bases and J lost 4; bases outside the gene matches: 3. The CDR3 spans 14 residues. The complete variable domain, with remaining parts taken from reference TRBV7-2 and TRBJ1-5, reads GAGVSQSPSNKVTEKGKDVELRCDPISGHTALYWYRQSLGQGLEFLIYFQGNSAPDKSGLPSDRFSAERTGGSVSTLTIQRTQQEDSAVYLCASSLDRRNQPQHFGDGTRLSIL.

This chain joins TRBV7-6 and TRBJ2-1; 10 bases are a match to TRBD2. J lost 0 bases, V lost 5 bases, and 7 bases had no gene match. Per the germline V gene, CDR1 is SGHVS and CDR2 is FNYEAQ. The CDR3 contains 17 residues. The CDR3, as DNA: TGTGCCAGCAGCCGATGGACTAGCGGAAGCTCCTACAATGAGCAGTTCTTC. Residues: CASSRWTSGSSYNEQFF.

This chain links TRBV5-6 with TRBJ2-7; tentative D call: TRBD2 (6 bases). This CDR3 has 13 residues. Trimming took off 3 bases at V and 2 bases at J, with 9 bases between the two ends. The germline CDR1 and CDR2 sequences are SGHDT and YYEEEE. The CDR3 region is CASSSRGTYEQYF. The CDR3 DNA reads TGTGCCAGCAGCTCCCGGGGGACCTACGAGCAGTACTTC. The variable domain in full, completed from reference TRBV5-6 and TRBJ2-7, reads DAGVTQSPTHLIKTRGQQVTLRCSPKSGHDTVSWYQQALGQGPQFIFQYYEEEERQRGNFPDRFSGHQFPNYSSELNVNALLLGDSALYLCASSSRGTYEQYFGPGTRLTVT.

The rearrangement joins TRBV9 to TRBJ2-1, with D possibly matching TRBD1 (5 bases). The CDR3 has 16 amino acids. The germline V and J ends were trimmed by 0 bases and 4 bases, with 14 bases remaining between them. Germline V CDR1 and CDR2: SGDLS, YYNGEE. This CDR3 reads CASSVAQGKAYNEQFF. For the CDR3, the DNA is TGTGCCAGCAGCGTAGCCCAGGGAAAAGCGTACAATGAGCAGTTCTTC.

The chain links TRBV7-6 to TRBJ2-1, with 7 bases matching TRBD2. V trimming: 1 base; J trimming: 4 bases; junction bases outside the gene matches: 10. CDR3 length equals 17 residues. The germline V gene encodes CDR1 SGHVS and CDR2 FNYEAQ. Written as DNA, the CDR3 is TGTGCCAGCAGCTTAGGTTACGGAGCGGGAAAATACAATGAGCAGTTCTTC. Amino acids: CASSLGYGAGKYNEQFF.

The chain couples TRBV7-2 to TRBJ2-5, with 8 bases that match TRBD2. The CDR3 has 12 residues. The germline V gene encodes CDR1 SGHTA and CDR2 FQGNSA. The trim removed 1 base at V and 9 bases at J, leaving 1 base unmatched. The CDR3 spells CASSLGAGAQYF. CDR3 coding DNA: TGTGCCAGCAGCTTAGGAGCGGGGGCCCAGTACTTC.

The CDR3 DNA reads as TGTGCCAGCAGCTTAGACGTGGGCCCCCAGTACTTC. This codes for CASSLDVGPQYF. This chain links TRBV7-2 with TRBJ2-5, with D unclear. CDR1 is SGHTA and CDR2 is FQGNSA in the germline V gene. V lost 1 base and J lost 9, with 9 bases in between. The CDR3 length is 12 residues.

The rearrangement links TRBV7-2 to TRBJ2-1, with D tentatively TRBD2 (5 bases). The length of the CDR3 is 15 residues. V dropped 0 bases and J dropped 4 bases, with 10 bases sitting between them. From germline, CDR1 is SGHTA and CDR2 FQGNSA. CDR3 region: CASSLARAQYNEQFF. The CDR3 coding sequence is TGTGCCAGCAGCTTAGCGCGGGCCCAATACAATGAGCAGTTCTTC.